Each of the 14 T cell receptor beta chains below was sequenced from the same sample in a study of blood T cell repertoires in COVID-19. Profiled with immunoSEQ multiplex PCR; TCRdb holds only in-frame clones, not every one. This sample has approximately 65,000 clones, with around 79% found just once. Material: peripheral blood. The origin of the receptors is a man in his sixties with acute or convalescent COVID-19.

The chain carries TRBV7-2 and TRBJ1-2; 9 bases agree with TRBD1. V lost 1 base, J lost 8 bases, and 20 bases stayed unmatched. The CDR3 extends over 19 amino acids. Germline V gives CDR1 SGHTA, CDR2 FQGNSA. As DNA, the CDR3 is TGTGCCAGCAGCTTAGTCGGACCGGGACAGGGACTATCGCCGGGAGGCTACACCTTC. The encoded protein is CASSLVGPGQGLSPGGYTF. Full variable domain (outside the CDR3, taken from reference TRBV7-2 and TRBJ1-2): GAGVSQSPSNKVTEKGKDVELRCDPISGHTALYWYRQSLGQGLEFLIYFQGNSAPDKSGLPSDRFSAERTGGSVSTLTIQRTQQEDSAVYLCASSLVGPGQGLSPGGYTFGSGTRLTVV.

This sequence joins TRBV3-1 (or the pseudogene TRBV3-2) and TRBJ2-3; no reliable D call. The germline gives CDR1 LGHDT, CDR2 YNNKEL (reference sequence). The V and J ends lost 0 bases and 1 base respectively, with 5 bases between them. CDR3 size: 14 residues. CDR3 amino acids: CASSQDSGTDTQYF. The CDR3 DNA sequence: TGTGCCAGCAGCCAAGATTCAGGCACAGATACGCAGTATTTT.

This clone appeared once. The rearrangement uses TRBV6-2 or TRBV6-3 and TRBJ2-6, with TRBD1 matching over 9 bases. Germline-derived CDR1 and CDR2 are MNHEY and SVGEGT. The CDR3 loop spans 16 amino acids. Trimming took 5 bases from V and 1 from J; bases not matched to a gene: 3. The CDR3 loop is CASSRQGVSGANVLTF. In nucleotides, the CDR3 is TGTGCCAGCAGTCGACAGGGGGTTTCTGGGGCCAACGTCCTGACTTTC.

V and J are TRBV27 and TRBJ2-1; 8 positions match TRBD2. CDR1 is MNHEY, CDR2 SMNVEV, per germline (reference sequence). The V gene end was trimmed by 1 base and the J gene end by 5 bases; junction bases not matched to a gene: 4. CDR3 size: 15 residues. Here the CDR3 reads CASSLWREADNEQFF. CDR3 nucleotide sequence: TGTGCCAGCAGTTTATGGCGGGAGGCTGACAATGAGCAGTTCTTC.

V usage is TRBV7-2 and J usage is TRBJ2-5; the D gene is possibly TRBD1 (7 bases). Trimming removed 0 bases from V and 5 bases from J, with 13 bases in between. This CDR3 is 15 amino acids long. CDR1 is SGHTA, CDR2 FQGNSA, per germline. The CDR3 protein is CASSLALTGRETQYF. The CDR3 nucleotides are TGTGCCAGCAGCTTAGCTTTGACAGGGAGGGAGACCCAGTACTTC.

The CDR3 loop is CASSLFGTSGTLYEQYF. In nucleotides, the CDR3 is TGTGCCAGCAGCTTATTCGGGACTAGCGGGACCCTCTACGAGCAGTACTTC. The J gene is TRBJ2-7, the V gene TRBV7-2, with 13 bases lining up with TRBD2. CDR3 size: 17 residues. Germline lookup yields CDR1 SGHTA and CDR2 FQGNSA. V was pared by 2 bases and J by 3 bases, with 7 bases of the junction left unmatched.

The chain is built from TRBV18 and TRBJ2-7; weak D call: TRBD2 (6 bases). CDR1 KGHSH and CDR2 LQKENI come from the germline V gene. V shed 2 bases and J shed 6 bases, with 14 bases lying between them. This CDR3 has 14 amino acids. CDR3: CASSPVAATSEQYF. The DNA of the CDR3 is TGTGCCAGCTCACCAGTAGCGGCGACCTCCGAGCAGTACTTC.

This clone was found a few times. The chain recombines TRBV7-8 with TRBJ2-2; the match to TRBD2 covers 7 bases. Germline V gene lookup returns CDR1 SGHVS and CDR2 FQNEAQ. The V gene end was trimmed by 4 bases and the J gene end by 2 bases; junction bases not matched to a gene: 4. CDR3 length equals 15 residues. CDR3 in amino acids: CASSSSGVNTGELFF. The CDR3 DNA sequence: TGTGCCAGCAGCTCTAGCGGAGTTAACACCGGGGAGCTGTTTTTT.

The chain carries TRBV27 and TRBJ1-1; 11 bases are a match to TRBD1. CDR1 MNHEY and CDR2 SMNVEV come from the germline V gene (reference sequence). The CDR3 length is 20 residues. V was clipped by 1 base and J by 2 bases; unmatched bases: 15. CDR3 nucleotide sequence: TGTGCCAGCAGTTTATTGGTGGGACCGGGACAGGGGGGGAGAAACACTGAAGCTTTCTTT. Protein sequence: CASSLLVGPGQGGRNTEAFF.

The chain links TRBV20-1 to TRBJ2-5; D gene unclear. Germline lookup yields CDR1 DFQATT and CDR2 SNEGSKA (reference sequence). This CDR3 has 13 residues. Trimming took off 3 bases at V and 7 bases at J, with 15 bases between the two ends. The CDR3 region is CSASVLRDRTQYF. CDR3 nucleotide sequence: TGCAGTGCTAGTGTGTTGAGAGATAGGACCCAGTACTTC.

This CDR3 is CAWSVHNSNQPQHF. The CDR3 DNA reads TGTGCCTGGAGTGTACATAATAGCAATCAGCCCCAGCATTTT. J is TRBJ1-5 and V is TRBV30, with no clear D. V lost 0 bases and J 0 bases, leaving 6 bases between the germline ends. Germline CDR1 is GTSNPN and CDR2 is SVGIG (reference sequence). The CDR3 is made up of 14 amino acids.

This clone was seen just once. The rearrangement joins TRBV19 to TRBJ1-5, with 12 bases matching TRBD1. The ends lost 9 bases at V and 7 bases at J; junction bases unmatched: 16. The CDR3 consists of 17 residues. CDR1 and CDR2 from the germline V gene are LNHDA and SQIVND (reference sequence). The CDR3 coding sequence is TGTGCCAGCCAACAGCCCCGGGACAGGGGGCCGAACCAGCCCCAGCATTTT. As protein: CASQQPRDRGPNQPQHF.

The CDR3 spells CASSSRTGAVYEQYF. The CDR3 bases are TGTGCCAGCAGTTCCCGGACAGGGGCCGTCTACGAGCAGTACTTC. This chain connects TRBV27 to TRBJ2-7, with 9 bases aligning to TRBD1. Germline V gives CDR1 MNHEY, CDR2 SMNVEV (reference sequence). The J segment lost 3 bases and the V segment lost 4 bases, leaving 7 bases of the junction unmatched. This CDR3 comprises 15 residues.

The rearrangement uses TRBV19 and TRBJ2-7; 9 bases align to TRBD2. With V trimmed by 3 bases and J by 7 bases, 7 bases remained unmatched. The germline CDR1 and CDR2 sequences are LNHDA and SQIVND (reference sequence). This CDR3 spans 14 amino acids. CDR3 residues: CASSIASGMREQYF. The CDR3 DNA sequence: TGTGCCAGTAGTATCGCTAGCGGGATGCGGGAGCAGTACTTC.